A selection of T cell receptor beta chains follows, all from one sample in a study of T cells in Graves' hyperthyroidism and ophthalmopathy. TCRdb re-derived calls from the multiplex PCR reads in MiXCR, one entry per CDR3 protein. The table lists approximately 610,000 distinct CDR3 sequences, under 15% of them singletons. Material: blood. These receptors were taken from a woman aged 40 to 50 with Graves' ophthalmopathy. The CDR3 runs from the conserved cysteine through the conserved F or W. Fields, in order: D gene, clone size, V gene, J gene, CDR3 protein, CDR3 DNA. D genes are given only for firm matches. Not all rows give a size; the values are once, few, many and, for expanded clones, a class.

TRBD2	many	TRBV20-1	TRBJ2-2	CSASVYVGLAGPNTGELFF	TGCAGTGCTAGTGTTTACGTGGGACTAGCGGGACCGAACACCGGGGAGCTGTTTTTT
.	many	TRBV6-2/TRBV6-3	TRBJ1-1	CASRTGQNTEAFF	TGTGCCAGCAGGACAGGCCAAAACACTGAAGCTTTCTTT
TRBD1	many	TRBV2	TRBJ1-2	CASHRTGVVYGYTF	TGTGCCAGCCATCGGACAGGGGTCGTCTATGGCTACACCTTC
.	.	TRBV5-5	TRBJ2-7	CASREHAGNPRNEQYF	TGTGCCAGCAGAGAGCATGCAGGGAACCCCCGCAACGAGCAGTACTTC
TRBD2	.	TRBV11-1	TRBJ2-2	CASSLPGTSITTGELFF	TGTGCCAGCAGCCTTCCCGGGACTAGCATAACCACCGGGGAGCTGTTTTTT
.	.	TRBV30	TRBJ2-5	CAWSRSAGAIETQYF	TGTGCCTGGAGTCGCTCGGCAGGGGCGATAGAGACCCAGTACTTC
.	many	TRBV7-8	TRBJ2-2	CASYISPTELFF	TGTGCCAGCTATATTTCCCCTACGGAGCTGTTTTTT
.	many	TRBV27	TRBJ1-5	CASSLAPRVQPQHF	TGTGCCAGCAGTTTGGCCCCAAGGGTTCAGCCCCAGCATTTT
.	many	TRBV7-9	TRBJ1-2	CASSLAEYGYTF	TGTGCCAGCAGCTTAGCAGAATATGGCTACACCTTC
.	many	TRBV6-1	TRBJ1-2	CASSIGTTGRIYGYTF	TGTGCCAGCAGTATAGGGACGACAGGAAGGATATATGGCTACACCTTC
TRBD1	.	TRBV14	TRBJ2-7	CASRVWDSRYEQYF	TGTGCCAGCAGAGTTTGGGACAGCCGCTACGAGCAGTACTTC
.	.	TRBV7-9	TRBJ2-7	CASGPGPGEQYF	TGTGCCAGCGGGCCAGGGCCGGGCGAGCAGTACTTC
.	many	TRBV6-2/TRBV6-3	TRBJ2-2	CASVRENTGELFF	TGTGCCAGCGTGAGGGAGAACACCGGGGAGCTGTTTTTT
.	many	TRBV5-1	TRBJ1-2	CASSSGSLVQPNYGYTF	TGCGCCAGCAGCTCAGGCAGCTTAGTCCAACCAAACTATGGCTACACCTTC
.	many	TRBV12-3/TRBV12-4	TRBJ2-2	CASRRAGELFF	TGTGCCAGTCGACGGGCCGGGGAGCTGTTTTTT
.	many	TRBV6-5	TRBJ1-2	CASSYDTVNYGYTF	TGTGCCAGCAGTTATGACACCGTTAACTATGGCTACACCTTC
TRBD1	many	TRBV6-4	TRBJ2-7	CASSHTAPGTGSYEQYF	TGTGCCAGCAGCCATACAGCCCCCGGGACAGGGAGCTACGAGCAGTACTTC
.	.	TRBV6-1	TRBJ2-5	CASTPGSAGQETQYF	TGTGCCAGCACCCCGGGGAGCGCGGGTCAAGAGACCCAGTACTTC
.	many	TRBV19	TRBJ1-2	CASSPLLGPLYGYTF	TGTGCCAGCAGTCCACTACTGGGCCCTCTCTATGGCTACACCTTC
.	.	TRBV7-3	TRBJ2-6	CASSSLGGANVLTF	TGTGCCAGCAGCTCCCTGGGGGGGGCCAACGTCCTGACTTTC
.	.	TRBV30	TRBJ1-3	CARSGTSSGNTIYF	TGTGCCCGCTCAGGGACGAGCTCTGGAAACACCATATATTTT
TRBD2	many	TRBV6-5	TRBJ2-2	CASSYPRAGGGRELFF	TGTGCCAGCAGTTACCCTCGAGCGGGAGGAGGCAGGGAGCTGTTTTTT
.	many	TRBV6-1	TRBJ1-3	CASRKMVPPGNTIYF	TGTGCCAGCAGGAAGATGGTCCCACCTGGAAACACCATATATTTT
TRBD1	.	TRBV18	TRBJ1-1	CASSPRTGVDLGAFF	TGTGCCAGCTCACCGCGGACAGGGGTCGACCTTGGAGCTTTCTTT
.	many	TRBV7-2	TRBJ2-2	CASSLWAGSGTGELFF	TGTGCCAGCAGCTTATGGGCGGGGTCGGGCACCGGGGAGCTGTTTTTT
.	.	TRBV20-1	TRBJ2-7	CSARPSLGEQYF	TGCAGTGCTAGGCCCTCCCTAGGCGAGCAGTACTTC
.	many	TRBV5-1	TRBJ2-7	CASSPDKGVYEQYF	TGCGCCAGCAGCCCGGACAAGGGGGTCTACGAGCAGTACTTC
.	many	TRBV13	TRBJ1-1	CASSLRVWEDTEAFF	TGTGCCAGCAGCTTAAGGGTATGGGAGGACACTGAAGCTTTCTTT
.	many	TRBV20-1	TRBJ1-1	CSARGGPMNTEAFF	TGCAGTGCTAGAGGTGGGCCCATGAACACTGAAGCTTTCTTT
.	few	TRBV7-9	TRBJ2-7	CASRPGSIIPYEQYF	TGTGCCAGCAGACCCGGGAGCATTATACCCTACGAGCAGTACTTC
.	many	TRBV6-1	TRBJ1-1	CASSVDNRADTEAFF	TGTGCCAGCAGTGTAGATAACAGGGCGGACACTGAAGCTTTCTTT
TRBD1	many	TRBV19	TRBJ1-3	CASTADRGDGNTIYF	TGTGCCAGTACCGCTGACAGGGGGGATGGAAACACCATATATTTT
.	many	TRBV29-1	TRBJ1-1	CSAANTEAFF	TGCAGCGCTGCGAACACTGAAGCTTTCTTT
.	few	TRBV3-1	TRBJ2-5	CASSQDITVQETQYF	TGTGCCAGCAGCCAAGATATAACAGTCCAAGAGACCCAGTACTTC
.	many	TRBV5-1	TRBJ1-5	CASSWSGDSNQPQHF	TGCGCCAGCAGCTGGTCGGGGGATAGCAATCAGCCCCAGCATTTT
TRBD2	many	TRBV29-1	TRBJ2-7	CSADPGTGGYEQYF	TGCAGCGCCGACCCAGGAACCGGGGGGTACGAGCAGTACTTC
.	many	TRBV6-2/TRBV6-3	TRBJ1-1	CASSQRGSDTEAFF	TGTGCCAGCAGTCAAAGGGGGTCGGACACTGAAGCTTTCTTT
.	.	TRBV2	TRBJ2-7	CASSENSDF	TGTGCCAGCAGTGAAAATTCGGACTTC
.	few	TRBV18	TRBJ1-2	CASSPTFGTIDGYTF	TGTGCCAGCTCACCAACATTCGGGACAATCGATGGCTACACCTTC
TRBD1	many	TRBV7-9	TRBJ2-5	CASSLRQGKAQYF	TGTGCCAGCAGCCTTCGACAGGGGAAGGCCCAGTACTTC
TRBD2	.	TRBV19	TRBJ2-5	CASTGTSDQETQYF	TGTGCCAGTACCGGGACTAGCGATCAAGAGACCCAGTACTTC
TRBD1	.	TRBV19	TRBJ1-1	CASSSRQGKAFF	TGTGCCAGTAGTTCCCGACAGGGAAAAGCTTTCTTT
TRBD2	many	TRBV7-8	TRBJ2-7	CASSLGGGGAGGEQYF	TGTGCCAGCAGCTTAGGCGGGGGGGGCGCGGGAGGGGAGCAGTACTTC
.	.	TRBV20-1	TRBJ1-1	CSAGSGLGNTEAFF	TGCAGTGCTGGTTCGGGGCTTGGAAACACTGAAGCTTTCTTT
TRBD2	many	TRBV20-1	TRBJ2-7	CSATLAGPYEQYF	TGCAGTGCAACCCTAGCGGGACCCTACGAGCAGTACTTC
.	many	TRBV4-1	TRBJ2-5	CASSQQGTPQETQYF	TGCGCCAGCAGCCAACAGGGGACCCCCCAAGAGACCCAGTACTTC
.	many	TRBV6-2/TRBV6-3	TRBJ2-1	CASSYGEAPQGQFF	TGTGCCAGCAGTTACGGCGAGGCCCCCCAAGGGCAGTTCTTC
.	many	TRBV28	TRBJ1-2	CASSFYAGYTF	TGTGCCAGCAGTTTTTACGCTGGCTACACCTTC
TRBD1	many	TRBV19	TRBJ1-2	CASSIRGRSHGYTF	TGTGCCAGTAGTATCAGGGGGCGATCCCATGGCTACACCTTC
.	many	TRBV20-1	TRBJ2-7	CSARLVGYEQYF	TGCAGTGCTAGGCTGGTGGGCTACGAGCAGTACTTC
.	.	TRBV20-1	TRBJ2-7	CSAGKDGASTMGEQYF	TGCAGTGCCGGGAAGGATGGAGCTAGCACTATGGGGGAGCAGTACTTC
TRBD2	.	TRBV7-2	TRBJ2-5	CASSLGLTGGETQYF	TGTGCCAGCAGCTTAGGCCTCACGGGGGGAGAGACCCAGTACTTC
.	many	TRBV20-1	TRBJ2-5	CSARSGINQETQYF	TGCAGTGCTAGGAGCGGAATTAACCAAGAGACCCAGTACTTC
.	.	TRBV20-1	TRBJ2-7	CSARDALFGEQYF	TGCAGTGCTAGAGATGCCCTATTCGGGGAGCAGTACTTC
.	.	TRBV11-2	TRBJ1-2	CASSSLREGLSYGYTF	TGTGCCAGCAGCTCGCTGAGGGAGGGGCTTAGCTATGGCTACACCTTC
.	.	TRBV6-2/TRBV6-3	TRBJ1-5	CASSSPFRRSNQPQHF	TGTGCCAGCAGTTCCCCGTTTCGTCGTAGCAATCAGCCCCAGCATTTT
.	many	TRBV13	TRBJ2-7	CASSLLSAGPYEQYF	TGTGCCAGCAGCTTACTTTCCGCAGGCCCGTACGAGCAGTACTTC
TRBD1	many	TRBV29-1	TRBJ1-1	CSVSTGGKLGTEAFF	TGCAGCGTCTCAACAGGGGGCAAGTTGGGAACTGAAGCTTTCTTT